This TCR beta chain stems from a study of OX40 agonist ivuxolimab in advanced cancers. Whole-study context: The patients received agonistic anti-OX40 (CD134) antibody ivuxolimab. A diagnosis of hepatocellular carcinoma, melanoma, renal cell or head and neck cancer was present in dose-escalation patients.

Details on this clone: What it recognizes is unknown.

Some clones are missing from TCRdb's copy, which holds only in-frame ones; the method was immunoSEQ multiplex PCR. This table holds over 70,000 clones, roughly 88% found once. CDR1 and CDR2 (germline): LNHDA, SQIVND (reference sequence). With 5 bases removed from V and 0 bases from J, the gap between germline ends came to 11 bases. CDR3 length: 14 amino acids. Whole-study findings and limits: The study observed clonal expansion of CD4+ and CD8+ blood T cells by week 6 at 0.1 to 3.0 mg/kg. On average, CD8+ T cells showed a greater number of expanded clones than CD4+.

The TCR sequence derives from an adult with an advanced solid tumor such as melanoma, head and neck, liver or kidney cancer. This specimen consisted of CD4+ or CD8+ T cells sorted from blood, obtained in a trial of the OX40 agonist ivuxolimab. V usage is TRBV19 and J usage is TRBJ2-7; D is unclear. The CDR3 reads CASSPRPDSYEQYF. Written as DNA, the CDR3 is TGTGCCAGTAGTCCGCGACCGGACTCCTACGAGCAGTACTTC.